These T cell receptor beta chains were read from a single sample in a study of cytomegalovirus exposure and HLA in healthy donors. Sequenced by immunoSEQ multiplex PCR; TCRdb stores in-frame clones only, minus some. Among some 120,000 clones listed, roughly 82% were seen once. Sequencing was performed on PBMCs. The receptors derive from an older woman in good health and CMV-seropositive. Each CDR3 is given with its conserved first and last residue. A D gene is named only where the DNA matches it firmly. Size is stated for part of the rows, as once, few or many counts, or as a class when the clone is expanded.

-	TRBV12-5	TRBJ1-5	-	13	CASQGYSNQPQHF	TGTGCTAGCCAGGGGTATAGCAATCAGCCCCAGCATTTT
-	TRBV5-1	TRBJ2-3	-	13	CASSGHGTDTQYF	TGCGCCAGCAGCGGGCATGGCACCGATACGCAGTATTTT
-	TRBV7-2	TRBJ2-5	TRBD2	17	CASSLNQASGRGETQYF	TGTGCCAGCAGCTTAAATCAAGCCAGCGGGAGAGGGGAGACCCAGTACTTC
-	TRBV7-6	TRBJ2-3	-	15	CASSQTGLITDTQYF	TGTGCCAGCAGCCAAACAGGGCTGATAACAGATACGCAGTATTTT
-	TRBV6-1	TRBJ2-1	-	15	CASSARHGTYNEQFF	TGTGCCAGCAGTGCCCGACATGGTACCTACAATGAGCAGTTCTTC
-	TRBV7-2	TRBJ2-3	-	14	CASSSLGHTDTQYF	TGTGCCAGCAGCTCATTAGGACACACAGATACGCAGTATTTT
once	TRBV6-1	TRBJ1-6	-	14	CASSERQVNSPLHF	TGTGCCAGCAGTGAAAGACAGGTGAATTCACCCCTCCACTTT
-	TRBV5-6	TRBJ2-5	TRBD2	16	CASSLVRGGPSETQYF	TGTGCCAGCAGCTTGGTTCGGGGGGGGCCTTCGGAGACCCAGTACTTC
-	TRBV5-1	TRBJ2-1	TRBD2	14	CASSSGRGSNEQFF	TGCGCCAGCAGCTCCGGGCGGGGGAGCAATGAGCAGTTCTTC
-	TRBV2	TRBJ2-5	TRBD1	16	CASSVQGAGPAETQYF	TGTGCCAGCAGTGTCCAGGGGGCGGGTCCGGCAGAGACCCAGTACTTC
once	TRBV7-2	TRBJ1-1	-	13	CASSLGRNTEAFF	TGTGCCAGCAGCTTAGGCAGGAACACTGAAGCTTTCTTT
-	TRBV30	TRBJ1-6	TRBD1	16	CAWTSTGTGYNSPLHF	TGTGCCTGGACTTCAACCGGGACAGGCTATAATTCACCCCTCCACTTT